Each of the 31 T cell receptor beta chains below was sequenced from the same sample in a study of CD8 T cells in Susac syndrome. RNA, at about 0.45 to 1 ug, was reverse transcribed with random hexamers. Each CDR3 protein is one row after TCRdb ran MiXCR on the immunoSEQ multiplex PCR reads. The sample carries hundreds of thousands of distinct CDR3 sequences, approximately 92% recorded once. Sequencing was done on a sample of CD4+ T cells from PBMCs. These receptors all stem from a human donor with multiple sclerosis.

J is TRBJ2-7 and V is TRBV28; 8 nucleotides align to TRBD1. There are 15 residues in the CDR3. After removal of 6 bases from V and 2 bases from J, the junction contained 9 bases not matched to a gene. From germline, CDR1 is MDHEN and CDR2 SYDVKM. CDR3 nucleotides: TGTGCCAGCAGCTATACAGGACAGGGCGCCTACGAGCAGTACTTC. Amino acids: CASSYTGQGAYEQYF.

The chain recombines TRBV10-1 with TRBJ2-7, with D unresolved. From germline, CDR1 is WNHNN and CDR2 SYGVQD (reference sequence). The CDR3 is 14 residues long. The V end lost 2 bases, the J end lost 4 bases, and 12 bases lay between the germline ends. Here the CDR3 DNA reads TGCGCCAGCAGTGAGGGCGCGAGCCCTTACGAGCAGTACTTC. Translated, it gives CASSEGASPYEQYF.

A word on this clonotype: An end of the junction does not agree with germline; a read error may underlie this. V gene TRBV5-1 combines with J gene TRBJ1-2; D unclear. The V gene's germline CDR1 is SGHRS and CDR2 YFSETQ. The CDR3 covers 13 residues. CDR3 protein: CASRFEVDYGYTF. As DNA, the CDR3 is TGCGCCAGCCGCTTCGAAGTAGACTATGGCTACACCTTC.

This clonotype has just one count. This chain uses TRBV5-4 with TRBJ2-5; 8 bases align to TRBD2. The CDR3 has 16 residues. Germline V lookup: CDR1 SGHNT, CDR2 YYREEE (reference sequence). Trimming removed 0 bases from V and 5 bases from J; junction bases left unmatched: 9. CDR3 residues: CASSLGLANSPETQYF. CDR3 nucleotides: TGTGCCAGCAGCTTGGGACTAGCGAATTCACCGGAGACCCAGTACTTC.

The V gene is TRBV30, the J gene TRBJ2-2; D may be TRBD1 (6 bases). The V end was cut by 0 bases, the J end by 4 bases, with 6 bases between. Germline values: CDR1 GTSNPN, CDR2 SVGIG (reference sequence). The CDR3 runs 13 residues. Here the CDR3 DNA reads TGTGCCTGGAGTGTACAGGGCACCGGGGAGCTGTTTTTT. It translates to CAWSVQGTGELFF.

This clonotype was detected only once. The rearrangement uses TRBV10-3 and TRBJ2-1, with 10 bases fitting TRBD2. CDR1 and CDR2 from the germline V gene are ENHRY and SYGVKD. The junction had 11 bases not matched to a gene; V was cut back by 10 bases and J by 5 bases. This CDR3 contains 15 residues. The CDR3 spells CATTPLAGVDNEQFF. The CDR3 nucleotides read TGTGCCACGACGCCGCTAGCGGGAGTGGACAATGAGCAGTTCTTC.

The chain combines TRBV27 with TRBJ2-2, with D hard to call. Trimming cost V 7 bases and J 0 bases, with 15 bases left between them. The CDR3 consists of 16 residues. The germline V gene has CDR1 MNHEY and CDR2 SMNVEV (reference sequence). The chain's CDR3 is CASTVLKPSNTGELFF. The CDR3 DNA follows: TGTGCCAGCACGGTCCTAAAACCGTCGAACACCGGGGAGCTGTTTTTT.

This sequence joins TRBV12-3 or TRBV12-4 and TRBJ1-1; the D gene is possibly TRBD1 (5 bases). V was trimmed by 4 bases and J by 0 bases, leaving 18 bases between them. There are 17 residues in the CDR3. CDR3 sequence (DNA): TGTGCCAGCAGTTCCGGAGCGGGACGTACCATGAACACTGAAGCTTTCTTT. The encoded protein is CASSSGAGRTMNTEAFF.

The chain links TRBV20-1 to TRBJ2-7; no firm D call. The germline V gene has CDR1 DFQATT and CDR2 SNEGSKA (reference sequence). There are 9 residues in the CDR3. CDR3 residues: CRREYEQYV. The CDR3 DNA sequence: TGCAGGAGAGAGTACGAGCAGTACGTC.

The CDR3 here is CASSDGPGQGESPLHF. CDR3 DNA: TGCGCCAGCAGTGACGGGCCAGGGCAGGGAGAATCACCCCTCCACTTT. The rearrangement links TRBV10-2 to TRBJ1-6; perhaps TRBD1 as D (5 bases). V was clipped by 3 bases and J by 10 bases, with 19 bases between them. Per the germline V gene, CDR1 is WSHSY and CDR2 is SAAADI. CDR3 length: 16 amino acids.

In this sample, this clonotype turned up a few times. This chain uses TRBV6-1 with TRBJ2-7, with D perhaps matching TRBD2 (5 bases). Trimming cost V 6 bases and J 2 bases, with 8 bases left between them. Germline values: CDR1 MNHNS, CDR2 SASEGT. This CDR3 has 12 residues. The chain's CDR3 is CASSRDTYEQYF. The CDR3 DNA reads as TGTGCCAGCAGCCGGGATACCTACGAGCAGTACTTC.

The chain carries TRBV24-1 and TRBJ2-1; perhaps TRBD1 as D (6 bases). CDR1 and CDR2 from the germline V gene are KGHDR and SFDVKD. Trimming pared 2 bases from V and 15 bases from J, leaving 19 bases between. This CDR3 has 14 amino acids. For the CDR3, the DNA is TGTGCCACCAGTGATTCCCACCTCCCTAAAGGGGGGTTCTTC. It is translated as CATSDSHLPKGGFF.

This clonotype was counted a single time. The chain's CDR3 is CASSREGQGASAFF. The CDR3 bases are TGTGCCAGCAGCCGAGAGGGACAGGGGGCTTCGGCTTTCTTT. The V and J genes are TRBV4-2 and TRBJ1-1; 12 nucleotides line up with TRBD1. This CDR3 is built from 14 residues. Trimming removed 4 bases from V and 11 bases from J; junction bases left unmatched: 8. The germline V gene has CDR1 LGHNA and CDR2 YNFKEQ.

This chain uses TRBV20-1 with TRBJ2-1; 12 positions agree with TRBD2. CDR1 is DFQATT, CDR2 SNEGSKA, per germline (reference sequence). CDR3 length: 18 amino acids. The ends lost 0 bases at V and 7 bases at J; junction bases unmatched: 13. The DNA of the CDR3 is TGCAGTGCTAGAGACCCACCGACTAGCGGGAGAATAGAGAATGAGCAGTTCTTC. The encoded protein is CSARDPPTSGRIENEQFF.

The rearrangement uses TRBV25-1 and TRBJ1-5; a possible D gene is TRBD1 (6 bases). Trimming took off 2 bases at V and 11 bases at J, with 10 bases between the two ends. Germline V gene data show CDR1 as MGHDK and CDR2 as SYGVNS. This CDR3 spans 12 amino acids. The DNA of the CDR3 is TGTGCCAGCAGTGAAAGGGGGAGCGCCCAGCATTTT. Translating it yields CASSERGSAQHF.

This chain links TRBV27 with TRBJ2-6; the match to TRBD1 covers 11 bases. The CDR3 has 19 residues. With 3 bases clipped from V and 3 bases from J, the junction kept 10 bases outside the gene matches. Germline lookup yields CDR1 MNHEY and CDR2 SMNVEV (reference sequence). The CDR3 DNA sequence: TGTGCCAGCAGTTTTGGCCCCGGGACAGGGGGTTTTGGGGCCAACGTCCTGACTTTC. Residues: CASSFGPGTGGFGANVLTF. The complete variable domain, with remaining parts taken from reference TRBV27 and TRBJ2-6, reads EAQVTQNPRYLITVTGKKLTVTCSQNMNHEYMSWYRQDPGLGLRQIYYSMNVEVTDKGDVPEGYKVSRKEKRNFPLILESPSPNQTSLYFCASSFGPGTGGFGANVLTFGAGSRLTVL.

The chain combines TRBV7-9 with TRBJ2-2; D is perhaps TRBD1 (5 bases). V gave up 3 bases and J gave up 6 bases, with 11 bases separating them. The V gene's germline CDR1 is SEHNR and CDR2 FQNEAQ (reference sequence). The CDR3 loop spans 14 amino acids. CDR3: CASSLVVGPGELFF. As DNA, the CDR3 is TGTGCCAGCAGCTTGGTAGTGGGGCCCGGGGAGCTGTTTTTT.

The V gene is TRBV20-1, the J gene TRBJ2-7, with TRBD2 identical over 11 bases. From germline, CDR1 is DFQATT and CDR2 SNEGSKA (reference sequence). V lost 6 bases and J lost 2; bases outside the gene matches: 9. This CDR3 comprises 15 residues. The CDR3 here is CSAKLGLAVAYEQYF. The CDR3 DNA sequence: TGCAGTGCAAAATTGGGACTAGCGGTCGCCTACGAGCAGTACTTC.

CDR3 protein: CASSPTEGFSPLHF. In DNA form, the CDR3 reads TGCGCCAGCAGCCCGACAGAAGGATTTTCACCCCTCCACTTT. The chain is built from TRBV4-1 and TRBJ1-6, with D maybe TRBD1 (5 bases). CDR1 is MGHRA and CDR2 is YSYEKL in the germline V gene. The CDR3 has 14 amino acids. V was trimmed by 4 bases and J by 9 bases, leaving 13 bases between them.

This rearrangement joins TRBV28 to TRBJ1-5, with 11 nucleotides matching TRBD1. This CDR3 has 15 amino acids. V was pared by 1 base and J by 5 bases, with 1 base of the junction left unmatched. The germline V gene encodes CDR1 MDHEN and CDR2 SYDVKM. Here the CDR3 reads CASSLLDRGHQPQHF. The CDR3 coding sequence is TGTGCCAGCAGTTTATTGGACAGGGGGCATCAGCCCCAGCATTTT. Based on the CDR3 plus reference TRBV28 and TRBJ1-5, the full variable domain is DVKVTQSSRYLVKRTGEKVFLECVQDMDHENMFWYRQDPGLGLRLIYFSYDVKMKEKGDIPEGYSVSREKKERFSLILESASTNQTSMYLCASSLLDRGHQPQHFGDGTRLSIL.

This chain joins TRBV12-3 or TRBV12-4 and TRBJ1-5; D is unresolved. V gave up 1 base and J gave up 0 bases, with 7 bases separating them. This CDR3 contains 15 residues. Written as DNA, the CDR3 is TGTGCCAGCAGTTTAGGCGGGATTAGCAATCAGCCCCAGCATTTT. It translates to CASSLGGISNQPQHF.

This chain joins TRBV29-1 and TRBJ1-2; the match to TRBD1 covers 10 bases. The V gene end was trimmed by 4 bases and the J gene end by 2 bases; junction bases not matched to a gene: 13. The CDR3 sequence is 17 residues long. Germline values: CDR1 SQVTM, CDR2 ANQGSEA. CDR3 residues: CSVVLRDRGLGNYGYTF. The DNA of the CDR3 is TGCAGCGTTGTGTTACGGGACAGGGGACTGGGGAACTATGGCTACACCTTC.

The chain recombines TRBV18 with TRBJ2-7, with 9 bases aligning to TRBD1. Germline CDR1 is KGHSH and CDR2 is LQKENI. V shed 5 bases, J shed 1 base, and the junction held 6 bases outside the gene matches. The CDR3 is 15 residues long. CDR3 amino acids: CASSGGTGRSYEQYF. CDR3 bases: TGTGCCAGCTCAGGCGGGACAGGGAGATCCTACGAGCAGTACTTC.

The chain is built from TRBV29-1 and TRBJ1-2; a possible D gene is TRBD1 (5 bases). The CDR3 has 14 residues. Between the trimmed V and J ends, which lost 1 base and 5 bases, there was a span of 14 bases. Germline CDR1 is SQVTM and CDR2 is ANQGSEA. This CDR3 reads CSVEGGMGYYGYTF. The CDR3 DNA sequence: TGCAGCGTTGAAGGGGGGATGGGGTATTATGGCTACACCTTC.

In this sample, this clonotype turned up once. This chain joins TRBV28 and TRBJ1-1; D gene ambiguous. In germline, CDR1 is MDHEN, CDR2 SYDVKM. With 11 bases removed from V and 3 bases from J, the gap between germline ends came to 19 bases. This CDR3 has 14 residues. CDR3 loop: CAVAFPARDTEAFF. The CDR3 DNA reads TGTGCCGTGGCCTTCCCCGCGAGGGACACTGAAGCTTTCTTT.

This clonotype is a singleton in its sample. The chain is built from TRBV6-1 and TRBJ2-5, with D possibly matching TRBD2 (7 bases). Trimming cost V 6 bases and J 1 base, with 9 bases left between them. The CDR3 has 13 amino acids. The germline gives CDR1 MNHNS, CDR2 SASEGT. CDR3 region: CASRRGGQETQYF. Here the CDR3 DNA reads TGTGCCAGCAGGAGGGGGGGCCAAGAGACCCAGTACTTC.

CDR3 region: CASSVRGREQFF. The CDR3 DNA reads as TGTGCCAGCAGTGTACGTGGGCGAGAGCAGTTCTTC. The gene calls are TRBV28 and TRBJ2-1; unclear D gene. The CDR3 loop spans 12 amino acids. Germline V gene lookup returns CDR1 MDHEN and CDR2 SYDVKM. The V end was cut by 5 bases, the J end by 10 bases, with 12 bases between.

The chain uses TRBV6-2 or TRBV6-3 and TRBJ1-5; D unclear. CDR1 MNHEY and CDR2 SVGEGT come from the germline V gene. Trimming pared 5 bases from V and 0 bases from J, leaving 14 bases between. There are 16 residues in the CDR3. The CDR3 DNA sequence: TGTGCCAGCAGTCAGCGGTGGAGTTATAGCAATCAGCCCCAGCATTTT. This gives the protein CASSQRWSYSNQPQHF.

The gene calls are TRBV30 and TRBJ2-7; 7 nucleotides align to TRBD1. The CDR3 is made up of 12 amino acids. CDR1 is GTSNPN, CDR2 SVGIG, per germline (reference sequence). With 1 base clipped from V and 3 bases from J, the junction kept 0 bases outside the gene matches. The CDR3 coding sequence is TGTGCCTGGAGTGGACAGGGCTACGAGCAGTACTTC. Its protein product is CAWSGQGYEQYF.

The chain uses TRBV14 and TRBJ1-6; D gene ambiguous. CDR1 is SGHDN and CDR2 is FVKESK in the germline V gene. The CDR3 consists of 14 residues. The V and J ends lost 4 bases and 5 bases respectively, with 9 bases between them. The CDR3 DNA reads TGTGCCAGCAGCCGGGAGAGTGATAATTCACCCCTCCACTTT. Translation gives CASSRESDNSPLHF.

This chain joins TRBV20-1 and TRBJ2-7, with 8 nucleotides matching TRBD2. Germline lookup yields CDR1 DFQATT and CDR2 SNEGSKA (reference sequence). Losses at the gene ends were 6 bases for V and 3 bases for J; bases not matched to a gene: 22. The CDR3 length is 18 residues. The CDR3 reads CSAGVPAGDLSTVYEQYF. The CDR3 coding sequence is TGCAGTGCCGGAGTCCCAGCGGGGGATCTCTCCACCGTCTACGAGCAGTACTTC.